This TCR beta chain derives from a study of CD8 T cells in ankylosing spondylitis. Study-level findings and limits: Several highly homologous variants made up a TCR beta motif, and this motif appeared characteristic of ankylosing spondylitis blood.

TCRdb re-derived calls from the 5' RACE reads in MiXCR, one entry per CDR3 protein. Here the sample spans about 700,000 distinct CDR3 sequences, roughly 19% being singletons. Trimming took off 0 bases at V and 0 bases at J, with 13 bases between the two ends. Germline V gene lookup returns CDR1 MGHRA and CDR2 YSYEKL. The CDR3 contains 17 residues. About this clonotype: The antigen remains undetermined.

The sequencing input was blood, either unsorted or a sorted T cell fraction (not recorded which). This chain joins TRBV4-1 and TRBJ2-3, with D uncertain. The source of this sequence is a male donor with ankylosing spondylitis. CDR3 nucleotide sequence: TGCGCCAGCAGCCAAGATCGGGTAGGAGCAAGCACAGATACGCAGTATTTT. Translating it yields CASSQDRVGASTDTQYF.